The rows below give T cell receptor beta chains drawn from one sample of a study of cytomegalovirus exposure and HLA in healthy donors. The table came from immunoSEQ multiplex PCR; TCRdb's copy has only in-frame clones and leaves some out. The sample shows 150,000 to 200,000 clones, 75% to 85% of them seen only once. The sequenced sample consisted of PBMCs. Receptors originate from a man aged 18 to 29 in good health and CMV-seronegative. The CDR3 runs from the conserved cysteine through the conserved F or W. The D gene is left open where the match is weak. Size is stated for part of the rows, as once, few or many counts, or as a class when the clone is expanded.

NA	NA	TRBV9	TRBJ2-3	CASSVQGTDTQYF	TGTGCCAGCAGCGTACAGGGGACAGATACGCAGTATTTT
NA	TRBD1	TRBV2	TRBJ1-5	CASSLTGGVSNQPQHF	TGTGCCAGCAGTTTGACAGGGGGCGTTAGCAATCAGCCCCAGCATTTT
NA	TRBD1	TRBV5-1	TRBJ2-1	CASSFTGQGVSLSYNEQFF	TGCGCCAGCAGCTTTACGGGACAGGGGGTCTCACTCTCCTACAATGAGCAGTTCTTC
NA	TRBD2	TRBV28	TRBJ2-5	CASSLSLAGAGETQYF	TGTGCCAGCAGTTTAAGCCTAGCGGGAGCAGGGGAGACCCAGTACTTC
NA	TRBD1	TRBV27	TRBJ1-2	CASSLTGLSGYTF	TGTGCCAGCAGTCTGACAGGGTTGAGTGGCTACACCTTC
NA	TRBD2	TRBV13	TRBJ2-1	CASSFGSGGSNEQFF	TGTGCCAGCAGCTTCGGTAGCGGGGGGTCCAATGAGCAGTTCTTC
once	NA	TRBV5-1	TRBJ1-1	CASSSDSMNTEAFF	TGCGCCAGCAGCAGTGACAGTATGAACACTGAAGCTTTCTTT
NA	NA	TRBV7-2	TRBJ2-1	CASSLAEYNEQFF	TGTGCCAGCAGCTTAGCAGAGTACAATGAGCAGTTCTTC
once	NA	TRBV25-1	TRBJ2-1	CASSELPRTGFTYNEQFF	TGTGCCAGCAGTGAACTTCCCCGAACAGGGTTTACATACAATGAGCAGTTCTTC
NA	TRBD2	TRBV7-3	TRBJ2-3	CASSPLAGAAGVQYF	TGTGCCAGCAGCCCTCTAGCGGGGGCAGCGGGGGTCCAGTATTTT
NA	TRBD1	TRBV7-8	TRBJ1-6	CASSSWDSLHGDYNSPLHF	TGTGCCAGCAGCTCATGGGACAGTCTACACGGGGATTATAATTCACCCCTCCACTTT
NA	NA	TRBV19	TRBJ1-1	CASSIETGSMNTEAFF	TGTGCCAGTAGTATTGAAACAGGGTCCATGAACACTGAAGCTTTCTTT
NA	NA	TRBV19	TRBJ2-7	CASSRGLYEQYF	TGTGCCAGTAGTCGCGGGCTCTACGAGCAGTACTTC